These 30 T cell receptor beta chains originate from one sample sequenced in a study of shared clonotypes between healthy human individuals. Here immunoSEQ multiplex PCR was the method, and the copy in TCRdb shows in-frame clones only, minus some. This table has hundreds of thousands of clones, 92% appearing once. Naive CD8 isolation took CD45RO-negative cells positively selected for CCR7 and excluded terminally differentiated effector memory CD45RA+ cells. Input material: naive CD8+ T cells sorted from blood. The receptors were sampled from a man aged 25-45 years in good health.

The V call is TRBV5-4, the J call TRBJ1-1; 7 nucleotides line up with TRBD1. The V segment lost 4 bases and the J segment 1 base; nucleotides outside the gene matches: 7. The CDR3 loop spans 15 amino acids. Germline-derived CDR1 and CDR2 are SGHNT and YYREEE (reference sequence). The CDR3 bases are TGTGCCAGCAGCCGGGAGGGGGCCGAGAACACTGAAGCTTTCTTT. It yields the protein CASSREGAENTEAFF.

The chain joins TRBV7-9 to TRBJ2-2; D may be TRBD1 or TRBD2 (6 bases each). CDR3 size: 13 residues. Trimming cost V 8 bases and J 6 bases, with 13 bases left between them. Germline CDR1 SEHNR, CDR2 FQNEAQ (reference sequence). The CDR3 nucleotides are TGTGCCAGCGGGGGGACACGCTCCGGGGAGCTGTTTTTT. This codes for CASGGTRSGELFF.

The rearrangement joins TRBV2 to TRBJ2-1; perhaps TRBD1 as D (6 bases). Between the trimmed V and J ends, which lost 6 bases and 3 bases, there was a span of 15 bases. Germline V CDR1 and CDR2: SNHLY, FYNNEI. CDR3 size: 15 residues. CDR3 loop: CASRAPEQGYNEQFF. The CDR3 region has the DNA TGTGCCAGCAGGGCACCAGAACAGGGCTACAATGAGCAGTTCTTC.

This rearrangement joins TRBV27 to TRBJ2-1; D is ambiguous. Trimming took 4 bases from V and 0 from J, leaving 10 bases between them. The germline gives CDR1 MNHEY, CDR2 SMNVEV (reference sequence). The CDR3 totals 15 residues. The CDR3 reads CASSSTESSYNEQFF. The DNA for the CDR3 is TGTGCCAGCAGTTCAACAGAAAGCTCCTACAATGAGCAGTTCTTC.

The V call is TRBV28, the J call TRBJ2-7, with TRBD2 matching over 9 bases. Unmatched junction bases numbered 5, after V lost 6 bases and J lost 2 bases. The CDR3 loop spans 14 amino acids. The germline V gene has CDR1 MDHEN and CDR2 SYDVKM. The CDR3 reads CASRPSGRPYEQYF. The CDR3 coding sequence is TGTGCCAGCAGACCCAGCGGGAGGCCCTACGAGCAGTACTTC.

Here the CDR3 DNA reads TGTGCCAGCAGCCCCGGGGATGAGCAGTTCTTC. Translating it yields CASSPGDEQFF. The V and J genes are TRBV6-1 and TRBJ2-1, with D maybe TRBD2 (5 bases). Looked up from germline, CDR1 is MNHNS and CDR2 is SASEGT. CDR3 length: 11 amino acids. Trimming removed 6 bases at V and 8 bases at J, with 8 bases between.

V is TRBV7-2 and J is TRBJ2-5, with D perhaps TRBD1 (6 bases). V was clipped by 6 bases and J by 5 bases, with 16 bases between them. The CDR3 has 14 amino acids. The germline gives CDR1 SGHTA, CDR2 FQGNSA. The CDR3 loop is CASSSGERSETQYF. As DNA, the CDR3 is TGTGCCAGCAGTTCAGGGGAACGTTCGGAGACCCAGTACTTC.

The chain has TRBV9 and TRBJ2-3; possibly TRBD1 or TRBD2 for D (5 bases each). V was trimmed by 3 bases and J by 0 bases, leaving 11 bases between them. CDR1 is SGDLS, CDR2 YYNGEE, per germline. The CDR3 length is 15 residues. The CDR3: CASSAEGTSTDTQYF. CDR3 nucleotides: TGTGCCAGCAGCGCCGAAGGGACGAGCACAGATACGCAGTATTTT.

The V and J genes are TRBV6-5 and TRBJ2-2; the D call may be TRBD1 or TRBD2 (5 bases each). The CDR3 extends over 13 amino acids. Germline CDR1 is MNHEY and CDR2 is SVGAGI. V was shortened by 10 bases and J by 3 bases, with 12 bases between the two germline ends. The CDR3 spells CAKGERYTGELFF. The CDR3 region has the DNA TGTGCCAAAGGGGAGCGGTACACCGGGGAGCTGTTTTTT.

The J gene is TRBJ1-2, the V gene TRBV7-8; 8 bases line up with TRBD1. Germline CDR1 reads SGHVS; CDR2 reads FQNEAQ. V was clipped by 5 bases and J by 4 bases; unmatched bases: 9. The CDR3 spans 15 residues. CDR3 coding DNA: TGTGCCAGCAGCCCTGACAGGGGTGTCCTCTATGGCTACACCTTC. It translates to CASSPDRGVLYGYTF.

This chain connects TRBV7-2 to TRBJ2-7, with 7 bases aligning to TRBD2. This CDR3 contains 13 residues. CDR1 and CDR2 (germline): SGHTA, FQGNSA. V was clipped by 5 bases and J by 4 bases; unmatched bases: 5. The CDR3 DNA reads TGTGCCAGCAGCGGTGGACTAGTATACGAGCAGTACTTC. Amino acid sequence: CASSGGLVYEQYF.

This clone was recorded only once. V is TRBV6-1 and J is TRBJ2-2; D not resolved. The CDR3 consists of 16 residues. CDR1 is MNHNS and CDR2 is SASEGT in the germline V gene. Trimming removed 1 base from V and 4 bases from J, with 13 bases in between. Here the CDR3 DNA reads TGTGCCAGCAGTGAAGTAAATATTCCGGGCACCGGGGAGCTGTTTTTT. This translates into CASSEVNIPGTGELFF.

The J gene is TRBJ1-1, the V gene TRBV27; D is possibly TRBD1 (5 bases). CDR3 length: 16 residues. Deletions cut 4 bases from V and 5 bases from J, with 20 bases between. Germline-derived CDR1 and CDR2 are MNHEY and SMNVEV (reference sequence). CDR3 sequence reads: CASSSYSAGGWTEAFF. CDR3 in DNA: TGTGCCAGCAGTTCCTACAGCGCGGGGGGGTGGACTGAAGCTTTCTTT.

The chain recombines TRBV28 with TRBJ2-5, with a tentative D call TRBD1 (6 bases). CDR1 MDHEN and CDR2 SYDVKM come from the germline V gene. The CDR3 runs 15 residues. V lost 2 bases and J lost 2, with 12 bases in between. The CDR3 nucleotides read TGTGCCAGCAGTTTACTAGAGACAGGACAAGAGACCCAGTACTTC. Translation gives CASSLLETGQETQYF.

This clone was detected only once. This sequence joins TRBV15 and TRBJ2-7; 9 bases align to TRBD1. The germline V gene has CDR1 LNHNV and CDR2 YYDKDF (reference sequence). The CDR3 spans 17 residues. V was clipped by 5 bases and J by 2 bases; unmatched bases: 13. The CDR3 DNA sequence: TGTGCCACCAGCTTGACTAGGGGGACAGGGATCCCCTACGAGCAGTACTTC. Translating gives CATSLTRGTGIPYEQYF.

This clone was observed a few times. The rearrangement links TRBV19 to TRBJ2-2; no reliable D call. This CDR3 is built from 14 residues. Trimming left V 3 bases short and J 1 base short, with 6 bases between. Germline loops: CDR1 LNHDA, CDR2 SQIVND (reference sequence). This CDR3 reads CASSIDQNTGELFF. CDR3 nucleotide sequence: TGTGCCAGTAGTATCGACCAGAACACCGGGGAGCTGTTTTTT. Full variable domain (remainder filled in from reference TRBV19 and TRBJ2-2): DGGITQSPKYLFRKEGQNVTLSCEQNLNHDAMYWYRQDPGQGLRLIYYSQIVNDFQKGDIAEGYSVSREKKESFPLTVTSAQKNPTAFYLCASSIDQNTGELFFGEGSRLTVL.

The sample holds a few counts of this clone. J is TRBJ2-2 and V is TRBV25-1; unclear D gene. V was clipped by 5 bases and J by 3 bases, with 10 bases between them. The CDR3 has 14 residues. CDR1 is MGHDK, CDR2 SYGVNS, per germline. The DNA of the CDR3 is TGTGCCAGCAGTCCCTTCCTAGACACCGGGGAGCTGTTTTTT. It codes for CASSPFLDTGELFF.

The J gene is TRBJ2-7, the V gene TRBV5-5, with 9 bases fitting TRBD1. The CDR3 is made up of 16 amino acids. With V trimmed by 1 base and J by 2 bases, 7 bases remained unmatched. Germline CDR1 is SGHKS and CDR2 is YYEKEE (reference sequence). The CDR3 loop reads CASSLSLGTGTYEQYF. The CDR3 bases are TGTGCCAGCAGCTTGAGCTTGGGGACAGGGACCTACGAGCAGTACTTC.

This sequence joins TRBV11-2 and TRBJ2-2; no reliable D call. The length of the CDR3 is 14 residues. CDR1 and CDR2 (germline): SGHAT, FQNNGV. The V end was cut by 6 bases, the J end by 0 bases, with 8 bases between. The CDR3 DNA reads as TGTGCCAGCAGTCGACTGGCGAACACCGGGGAGCTGTTTTTT. It codes for CASSRLANTGELFF.

In DNA form, the CDR3 reads TGCGCCAGCAGCACACCGGGACCTTTATATGGCTACACCTTC. Translated: CASSTPGPLYGYTF. V is TRBV5-1 and J is TRBJ1-2; tentative D call: TRBD1 (5 bases). CDR1 and CDR2 (germline): SGHRS, YFSETQ. CDR3 size: 14 residues. The V end was cut by 4 bases, the J end by 5 bases, with 15 bases between.

V gene TRBV4-1 combines with J gene TRBJ2-7; no clear D. V gave up 1 base and J gave up 6 bases, with 10 bases separating them. In germline, CDR1 is MGHRA, CDR2 YSYEKL. CDR3 length equals 13 residues. In DNA, the CDR3 is TGCGCCAGCAGCCAAGGATTCGCGCGCGAGCAGTACTTC. This gives the protein CASSQGFAREQYF.

The chain carries TRBV4-3 and TRBJ2-3, with D tentatively TRBD2 (5 bases). V was trimmed by 0 bases and J by 5 bases, leaving 15 bases between them. This CDR3 is built from 16 residues. Germline loops: CDR1 LGHNA, CDR2 YSLEER. CDR3 sequence (DNA): TGCGCCAGCAGCCAAGATCCCGGGAACCCTGGAGATACGCAGTATTTT. Translated: CASSQDPGNPGDTQYF.

This chain uses TRBV9 with TRBJ1-1; D is uncertain. V was shortened by 4 bases and J by 1 base, with 11 bases between the two germline ends. The CDR3 is made up of 14 amino acids. Germline CDR1 SGDLS, CDR2 YYNGEE. CDR3 sequence reads: CASSLGGSNTEAFF. CDR3 in DNA: TGTGCCAGCAGCCTAGGAGGGTCGAACACTGAAGCTTTCTTT.

The chain recombines TRBV7-9 with TRBJ1-5, with TRBD1 matching over 8 bases. Germline CDR1 SEHNR, CDR2 FQNEAQ (reference sequence). The length of the CDR3 is 16 residues. Trimming took 1 base from V and 5 from J; bases not matched to a gene: 7. The CDR3 DNA is TGTGCCAGCAGCTTAGTAGGCAGGGGGCCGGATCAGCCCCAGCATTTT. It encodes CASSLVGRGPDQPQHF.

The V gene is TRBV27, the J gene TRBJ2-1; perhaps TRBD1 as D (6 bases). V lost 8 bases and J 4 bases, leaving 15 bases between the germline ends. The CDR3 sequence is 14 residues long. Germline CDR1 reads MNHEY; CDR2 reads SMNVEV (reference sequence). The chain's CDR3 is CASATEGVYNEQFF. In DNA, the CDR3 is TGTGCCAGCGCTACCGAGGGGGTTTACAATGAGCAGTTCTTC.

CDR3 DNA: TGTGCCAGTAGTACCATCCTGACACCGAACTATGGCTACACCTTC. It translates to CASSTILTPNYGYTF. The chain joins TRBV19 to TRBJ1-2; D call uncertain. This CDR3 region has 15 residues. Trimming left V 4 bases short and J 2 bases short, with 14 bases between. CDR1 and CDR2 (germline): LNHDA, SQIVND (reference sequence).

CDR3 sequence: CASSDPGQAQDTQYF. CDR3 coding DNA: TGTGCCAGCAGTGATCCGGGACAGGCGCAAGATACGCAGTATTTT. The rearrangement joins TRBV6-1 to TRBJ2-3, with TRBD1 identical over 8 bases. This CDR3 has 15 residues. Trimming took 3 bases from V and 5 from J; bases not matched to a gene: 7. Germline V gene lookup returns CDR1 MNHNS and CDR2 SASEGT.

This chain links TRBV14 with TRBJ2-1, with 7 bases fitting TRBD2. Germline V gene sequence: CDR1 SGHDN, CDR2 FVKESK. Unmatched junction bases numbered 5, after V lost 1 base and J lost 5 bases. This CDR3 spans 15 amino acids. CDR3: CASSQVAGADNEQFF. The CDR3 bases are TGTGCCAGCAGCCAAGTTGCGGGAGCAGACAATGAGCAGTTCTTC.

V and J are TRBV27 and TRBJ1-2, with D tentatively TRBD1 (5 bases). CDR3 length equals 13 residues. Germline CDR1 and CDR2: MNHEY and SMNVEV (reference sequence). Trimming removed 3 bases at V and 9 bases at J, with 14 bases between. CDR3 nucleotides: TGTGCCAGCAGTTTCGGGGGAGCGGTTAGCTACACCTTC. Its translation is CASSFGGAVSYTF.

The chain recombines TRBV7-6 with TRBJ2-2; D gene unclear. The CDR3 spans 17 residues. Between the trimmed V and J ends, which lost 1 base and 2 bases, there was a span of 14 bases. CDR1 SGHVS and CDR2 FNYEAQ come from the germline V gene. CDR3 protein: CASSLGRLVVNTGELFF. The CDR3 coding sequence is TGTGCCAGCAGCTTAGGGCGGCTAGTTGTAAACACCGGGGAGCTGTTTTTT.